These T cell receptor beta chains were read from a single sample in a study of human thymus T cells. The data were produced by immunoSEQ multiplex PCR, yet TCRdb's version contains in-frame clones alone and is incomplete. The table includes 55,000 to 85,000 clones, roughly 96% detected once. The sample consisted of thymus tissue. These receptors all come from a girl under two years old with a congenital heart defect but otherwise immunologically healthy. Both conserved end residues are part of each CDR3. D genes are given only for firm matches.

d_gene: -; v_gene: TRBV25-1; j_gene: TRBJ1-2; CDR3nt: TGTGCCAGCAGTGATTCGACATTGTCTGGATGCGGCTACACCTTC; CDR3aa: CASSDSTLSGCGYTF
d_gene: TRBD1; v_gene: TRBV18; j_gene: TRBJ2-2; CDR3nt: TGTGCCAGCTCCCCGACAGGGGGCATCACCGGGGAGCTGTTTTTT; CDR3aa: CASSPTGGITGELFF
d_gene: TRBD2; v_gene: TRBV6-6; j_gene: TRBJ2-7; CDR3nt: TGTGCCAGCAGTCCGACTAGCGGGAGGTCCGACGAGCAGTACTTC; CDR3aa: CASSPTSGRSDEQYF
d_gene: TRBD2; v_gene: TRBV6-5; j_gene: TRBJ2-1; CDR3nt: TGTGCCAGCAGCCTCAGCGGGATAAGATACAATGAGCAGTTCTTC; CDR3aa: CASSLSGIRYNEQFF
d_gene: -; v_gene: TRBV7-2; j_gene: TRBJ1-1; CDR3nt: TGTGCCAGCAGCTTTGTCAAGAGGAACACTGAAGCTTTCTTT; CDR3aa: CASSFVKRNTEAFF
d_gene: -; v_gene: TRBV6-1; j_gene: TRBJ2-3; CDR3nt: TGTGCCAGCAGTGAATGTCTTGCGCAGTATTTT; CDR3aa: CASSECLAQYF
d_gene: -; v_gene: TRBV1; j_gene: TRBJ1-1; CDR3nt: TGCACCAGCAGCCAAGACAGGGCGGGGAGGACTGAAGCTTTCTTT; CDR3aa: CTSSQDRAGRTEAFF
d_gene: -; v_gene: TRBV28; j_gene: TRBJ1-3; CDR3nt: TGTGCCAGCACAGTCCCTCCCGGGACGGGGTTAAACACCATATATTTT; CDR3aa: CASTVPPGTGLNTIYF
d_gene: -; v_gene: TRBV7-2; j_gene: TRBJ2-7; CDR3nt: TGTGCCAGCAGCTTAGTGGGGGTAGCGGCAGCCTACGAGCAGTACTTC; CDR3aa: CASSLVGVAAAYEQYF
d_gene: -; v_gene: TRBV7-2; j_gene: TRBJ2-7; CDR3nt: TGTGCCAGCAGTTATGGGGACGACTACGAGCAGTACTTC; CDR3aa: CASSYGDDYEQYF
d_gene: -; v_gene: TRBV30; j_gene: TRBJ2-6; CDR3nt: TGTGCCTGGAGTTCGCAGGCTGGGGCCAACGTCCTGACTTTC; CDR3aa: CAWSSQAGANVLTF